A selection of T cell receptor beta chains follows, all from one sample in a study of shared clonotypes between healthy human individuals. Repertoires were generated with immunoSEQ multiplex PCR, while TCRdb's copy carries only in-frame clones and drops some. The profile shows approximately 940,000 clones, 70% to 85% of them singletons. Material: memory CD4+ T cells sorted from blood. The receptors were gathered from a man between 18 and 29 years old in good health. Both conserved end residues are trimmed from each CDR3. Clone size is stated in some rows and not others, as once, few, many or a class when expanded.

size: NA; J: TRBJ2-7; V: TRBV6-1; CDR3: ASGVGYEQY
size: NA; J: TRBJ2-5; V: TRBV5-1; CDR3: ASSRGSGQETQY
size: few; J: TRBJ2-7; V: TRBV5-4; CDR3: ASSLDAGSYEQY
size: NA; J: TRBJ1-5; V: TRBV7-2; CDR3: ASSMDGNYNQPQH
size: NA; J: TRBJ2-3; V: TRBV5-4; CDR3: ASSLEGGGAGDTQY
size: NA; J: TRBJ2-3; V: TRBV30; CDR3: AWNRGGQGRDTQY
size: few; J: TRBJ1-2; V: TRBV5-1; CDR3: ASSLIGSLNYGYT
size: NA; J: TRBJ1-4; V: TRBV10-3; CDR3: AISDGLNEKLF
size: NA; J: TRBJ2-1; V: TRBV10-1; CDR3: ASSERGEQF
size: NA; J: TRBJ1-1; V: TRBV5-6; CDR3: ASSPSQGAFTEAF
size: NA; J: TRBJ1-5; V: TRBV6-1; CDR3: ASSEADSNQPQH
size: NA; J: TRBJ2-7; V: TRBV5-8; CDR3: ASSKGWGQSYEQY
size: NA; J: TRBJ2-5; V: TRBV27; CDR3: ASSLAGRPQETQY
size: NA; J: TRBJ2-3; V: TRBV18; CDR3: ASSRGQGGTDTQY
size: NA; J: TRBJ2-3; V: TRBV2; CDR3: ASSEGRDTQY
size: NA; J: TRBJ1-5; V: TRBV30; CDR3: AWSAGVQPQH
size: NA; J: TRBJ1-4; V: TRBV30; CDR3: AWRGDRGREKLF
size: NA; J: TRBJ2-7; V: TRBV18; CDR3: ASSIETGGYEQY
size: NA; J: TRBJ2-1; V: TRBV30; CDR3: AWSVATGTYNEQF
size: once; J: TRBJ1-6; V: TRBV15; CDR3: ATSNRVGSPLH
size: NA; J: TRBJ2-1; V: TRBV5-1; CDR3: ASSGAGGSYNEQF
size: NA; J: TRBJ2-1; V: TRBV9; CDR3: ASTSGRLAGDAYNEQF
size: NA; J: TRBJ2-5; V: TRBV28; CDR3: ASSAPTSGAQETQY
size: NA; J: TRBJ2-5; V: TRBV30; CDR3: AWSVGARGETQY
size: few; J: TRBJ2-7; V: TRBV28; CDR3: ASNSAGTGNYEQY
size: once; J: TRBJ2-7; V: TRBV7-9; CDR3: ASSLPNVYEQY
size: NA; J: TRBJ2-5; V: TRBV29-1; CDR3: SVDRDFTETQY
size: NA; J: TRBJ2-4; V: TRBV2; CDR3: ASSESGRAKNIQY
size: NA; J: TRBJ1-2; V: TRBV19; CDR3: ASSMSAGGSGYT
size: NA; J: TRBJ2-7; V: TRBV5-1; CDR3: ASSLVAYEQY
size: NA; J: TRBJ1-1; V: TRBV7-9; CDR3: ASSLGQGGGTEAF